The T cell receptor beta chain under discussion was sequenced for a study of T-cell reconstitution after alpha-beta-depleted transplantation in children. The trim removed 0 bases at V and 12 bases at J, leaving 10 bases unmatched. CDR1 and CDR2 from the germline V gene are LNHNV and YYDKDF (reference sequence). There are 15 residues in the CDR3. This clonotype was counted ten times or more. Unique molecular identifiers featured in how the TCRbeta library was prepared. TCRdb re-derived calls from the PCR reads in MiXCR, one entry per CDR3 protein. The sample contains about 230,000 distinct CDR3 sequences, 7.5% to 10% of which appear only once.

The sample in question was PBMCs from the stem cell graft donor, obtained from the stem cell graft. This TCR derives from a human donor who donated a stem cell graft to a child with SCID. V and J are TRBV15 and TRBJ2-1, with TRBD2 matching 8 bases. DNA for the CDR3: TGTGCCACCAGCAGAGATTACGGGGGGGCATTCTGGCAGTTCTTC. This codes for CATSRDYGGAFWQFF.